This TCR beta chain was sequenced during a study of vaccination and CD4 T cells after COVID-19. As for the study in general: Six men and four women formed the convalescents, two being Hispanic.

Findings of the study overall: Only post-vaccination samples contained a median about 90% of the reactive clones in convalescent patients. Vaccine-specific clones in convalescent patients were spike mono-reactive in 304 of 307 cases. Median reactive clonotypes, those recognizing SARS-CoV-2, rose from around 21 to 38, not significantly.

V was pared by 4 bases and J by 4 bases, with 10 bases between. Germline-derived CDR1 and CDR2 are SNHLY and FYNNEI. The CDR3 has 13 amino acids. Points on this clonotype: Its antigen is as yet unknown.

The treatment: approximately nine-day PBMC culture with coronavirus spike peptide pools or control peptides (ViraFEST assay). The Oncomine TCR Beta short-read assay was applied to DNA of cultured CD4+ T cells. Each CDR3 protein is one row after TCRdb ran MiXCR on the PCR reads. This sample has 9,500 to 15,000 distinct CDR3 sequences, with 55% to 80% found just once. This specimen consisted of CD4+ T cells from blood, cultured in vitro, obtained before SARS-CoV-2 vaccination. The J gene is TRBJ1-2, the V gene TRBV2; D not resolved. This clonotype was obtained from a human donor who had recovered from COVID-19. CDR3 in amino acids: CASSVASTYGYTF. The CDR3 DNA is TGTGCCAGCAGTGTGGCCAGTACCTATGGCTACACCTTC.